Listed here are 31 T cell receptor beta chains from one sample, sequenced in a study of brain metastases from non-small cell lung cancer. Sequenced by immunoSEQ multiplex PCR; TCRdb stores in-frame clones only, minus some. The table has 1,500 to 2,000 clones, more than 75% seen once; the top ten hold over 9%. Sequences were obtained from tumor-adjacent normal tissue. All receptors come from a donor at least 40 years old with non-small cell lung cancer.

V usage is TRBV11-3 and J usage is TRBJ2-7; D is uncertain. CDR1 is SGHNT and CDR2 is YENEEA in the germline V gene. Trimming stripped 4 bases from V and 4 bases from J, with 14 bases between. The length of the CDR3 is 14 residues. This chain's CDR3 is CASSSYLMPYEQYF. The CDR3 region has the DNA TGTGCCAGCAGCTCCTATTTGATGCCGTACGAGCAGTACTTC.

This clone has a single count. The chain has TRBV28 and TRBJ1-2; possibly TRBD1 for D (5 bases). CDR3 size: 14 residues. Trimming removed 6 bases at V and 9 bases at J, with 20 bases between. Germline V lookup: CDR1 MDHEN, CDR2 SYDVKM. This CDR3 reads CASSLPGLPSSYTF. In DNA, the CDR3 is TGTGCCAGCAGCCTACCGGGACTGCCTTCAAGCTACACCTTC.

About this clone itself: One base away lies a much larger clone, so this may be a sequencing read error. At the DNA level, this CDR3 is encoded by other sequences in the same sample as well. The genes are TRBV19 and TRBJ1-4, with a weak D call TRBD1 (5 bases). Germline loops: CDR1 LNHDA, CDR2 SQIVND (reference sequence). The CDR3 extends over 15 amino acids. CDR3 nucleotides: TGTGCCAGTAGTAACACGGGACGGATTAATGAAAAACTATTTTTT. Its protein product is CASSNTGRINEKLFF.

The rearrangement joins TRBV14 to TRBJ1-1; TRBD1 matches at 7 bases. The CDR3 is 15 residues long. The V segment lost 5 bases and the J segment 0 bases; nucleotides outside the gene matches: 6. Germline CDR1 and CDR2: SGHDN and FVKESK. CDR3 sequence reads: CASSLMGQMNTEAFF. CDR3 DNA sequence: TGTGCCAGCAGCTTGATGGGACAGATGAACACTGAAGCTTTCTTT.

The chain links TRBV6-1 to TRBJ2-1, with D possibly being TRBD2 (6 bases). CDR1 and CDR2 from the germline V gene are MNHNS and SASEGT. V was trimmed by 2 bases and J by 4 bases, leaving 9 bases between them. The CDR3 is 14 amino acids. Here the CDR3 reads CASSERRGYNEQFF. The CDR3 region has the DNA TGTGCCAGCAGTGAACGGCGGGGATACAATGAGCAGTTCTTC.

The genes are TRBV6-2 or TRBV6-3 and TRBJ2-7, with D hard to call. The CDR3 is 15 residues long. The germline V gene encodes CDR1 MNHEY and CDR2 SVGEGT. The ends were cut back, 4 bases at V and 2 bases at J, with 15 bases in the middle. The CDR3 region is CASSSDPALAYEQYF. The CDR3 DNA follows: TGTGCCAGCAGTTCTGACCCTGCCTTGGCCTACGAGCAGTACTTC.

This CDR3 is CASSQGPAQQSGYGYTF. CDR3 in DNA: TGTGCCAGCAGCCAAGGCCCGGCCCAACAGTCAGGCTATGGCTACACCTTC. The rearrangement joins TRBV3-1 (or the pseudogene TRBV3-2) to TRBJ1-2, with D unresolved. The CDR3 is 17 residues long. V lost 1 base, J lost 4 bases, and 19 bases lay in between. CDR1 is LGHDT and CDR2 is YNNKEL in the germline V gene (reference sequence).

This chain links TRBV6-2 or TRBV6-3 with TRBJ2-7; D may be TRBD1 (6 bases). In germline, CDR1 is MNHEY, CDR2 SVGEGT. The V gene lost 4 bases and the J gene lost 3 bases, with 16 bases spanning the gap. The CDR3 length is 15 residues. The CDR3, as DNA: TGTGCCAGCAGTTCCGCCGGACAGAACTTCTACGAGCAGTACTTC. It is translated as CASSSAGQNFYEQYF.

This clone was seen only once. CDR3: CASSRLAGLYEQYF. In DNA form, the CDR3 reads TGTGCCAGCAGCAGACTAGCGGGGTTGTACGAGCAGTACTTC. This sequence joins TRBV11-2 and TRBJ2-7; 11 bases are shared with TRBD2. The CDR3 runs 14 residues. Germline-derived CDR1 and CDR2 are SGHAT and FQNNGV. The V and J ends lost 5 bases and 4 bases, in that order; junction bases with no gene match: 4.

V gene TRBV7-9 combines with J gene TRBJ1-6; possibly TRBD1 for D (6 bases). This CDR3 is built from 14 residues. In germline, CDR1 is SEHNR, CDR2 FQNEAQ (reference sequence). Trimming removed 3 bases from V and 8 bases from J, with 11 bases in between. CDR3 loop: CASSLGQKDSPLHF. CDR3 DNA: TGTGCCAGCAGCTTGGGACAAAAGGATTCACCCCTCCACTTT.

The chain couples TRBV7-2 to TRBJ1-6; D is unclear. Trimming cost V 1 base and J 7 bases, with 8 bases left between them. This CDR3 contains 14 residues. Germline-derived CDR1 and CDR2 are SGHTA and FQGNSA. The CDR3: CASSLGHWNSPLHF. The CDR3 DNA reads as TGTGCCAGCAGCTTAGGACACTGGAATTCACCCCTCCACTTT.

The sample holds one count of this clone. The V and J genes are TRBV27 and TRBJ2-7; TRBD1 agrees at 9 bases. CDR1 MNHEY and CDR2 SMNVEV come from the germline V gene (reference sequence). The CDR3 totals 15 residues. V was pared by 2 bases and J by 5 bases, with 7 bases of the junction left unmatched. CDR3 sequence reads: CASSLQGQGRNEQYF. The CDR3 coding sequence is TGTGCCAGCAGTTTACAGGGACAGGGTAGGAACGAGCAGTACTTC.

This clone appeared once. This rearrangement joins TRBV28 to TRBJ1-2, with D perhaps matching TRBD1 (6 bases). The germline CDR1 and CDR2 sequences are MDHEN and SYDVKM. Trimming shortened V by 6 bases and J by 2 bases, and 13 bases separated the two germline ends. The length of the CDR3 is 14 residues. CDR3 nucleotide sequence: TGTGCCAGCAGCAGGGGTCGGCGGAACTATGGCTACACCTTC. Encoded protein: CASSRGRRNYGYTF.

This clone was recorded a few times. The V and J genes are TRBV30 and TRBJ1-3; D remains ambiguous. Between the trimmed V and J ends, which lost 1 base and 0 bases, there was a span of 4 bases. Germline values: CDR1 GTSNPN, CDR2 SVGIG (reference sequence). The CDR3 is 13 residues long. The CDR3 here is CAWSAYSGNTIYF. In DNA, the CDR3 is TGTGCCTGGAGTGCCTACTCTGGAAACACCATATATTTT.

The chain is built from TRBV4-2 and TRBJ1-5; TRBD1 is a possible D gene (5 bases). V was shortened by 0 bases and J by 4 bases, with 7 bases between the two germline ends. Germline V gives CDR1 LGHNA, CDR2 YNFKEQ. The CDR3 is 14 residues long. The chain's CDR3 is CASSQEGGNQPQHF. The CDR3, as DNA: TGTGCCAGCAGCCAAGAGGGGGGAAATCAGCCCCAGCATTTT.

This rearrangement joins TRBV6-2 or TRBV6-3 to TRBJ2-7, with 7 nucleotides matching TRBD2. Germline assignment: CDR1 MNHEY and CDR2 SVGEGT. The CDR3 runs 18 residues. Unmatched junction bases numbered 24, after V lost 0 bases and J lost 13 bases. The CDR3 coding sequence is TGTGCCAGCAGTTACTCCAGGACTAGTCCCAAACCGACACTAGGGCAATACTTC. As protein: CASSYSRTSPKPTLGQYF.

The chain uses TRBV9 and TRBJ2-7, with D possibly matching TRBD1 (6 bases). The CDR3 consists of 18 residues. CDR1 is SGDLS and CDR2 is YYNGEE in the germline V gene. V was cut by 1 base and J by 4 bases, with 24 bases left in between. CDR3 sequence (DNA): TGTGCCAGCAGCGTATCCCCCCTCGAGGGCAGGGGTGGGTACGAGCAGTACTTC. Amino acid sequence: CASSVSPLEGRGGYEQYF.

The CDR3 sequence: CATSEDTNTGELFF. The CDR3 DNA reads as TGTGCCACCAGTGAAGATACGAACACCGGGGAGCTGTTTTTT. The chain is built from TRBV24-1 and TRBJ2-2; D unclear. The V gene's germline CDR1 is KGHDR and CDR2 SFDVKD. V was cut by 4 bases and J by 0 bases, with 5 bases left in between. This CDR3 is built from 14 residues.

For the CDR3, the DNA is TGTGCCAGCACCCCGGCTGCTAGCGGGAGGAAAGAGACCCAGTACTTC. It codes for CASTPAASGRKETQYF. The chain is built from TRBV5-6 and TRBJ2-5, with TRBD2 matching 11 bases. The CDR3 is 16 amino acids. Trimming at V came to 6 bases and at J to 3 bases, leaving 10 bases not matched to a gene. Germline V gene sequence: CDR1 SGHDT, CDR2 YYEEEE.

The rearrangement joins TRBV28 to TRBJ1-5, with D maybe TRBD1 (6 bases). Germline loops: CDR1 MDHEN, CDR2 SYDVKM. V lost 9 bases, J lost 0 bases, and 12 bases lay in between. CDR3 length: 14 residues. The CDR3 sequence is CASSGGHSNQPQHF. In DNA, the CDR3 is TGTGCCAGTAGTGGGGGACATAGCAATCAGCCCCAGCATTTT.

Relative to its sample, this clone is large. Other DNA variants within this sample encode the same CDR3. This chain uses TRBV28 with TRBJ1-2, with D possibly being TRBD1 (5 bases). V was trimmed by 1 base and J by 4 bases, leaving 13 bases between them. Germline-derived CDR1 and CDR2 are MDHEN and SYDVKM. This CDR3 comprises 15 residues. The CDR3 sequence: CASSLFLGLFYGYTF. As DNA, the CDR3 is TGTGCCAGCAGTTTATTCTTGGGACTGTTCTATGGCTACACCTTC.

The chain carries TRBV6-2 or TRBV6-3 and TRBJ2-1, with TRBD2 identical over 14 bases. Trimming at V came to 2 bases and at J to 5 bases, leaving 2 bases not matched to a gene. The CDR3 sequence is 16 residues long. Germline CDR1 reads MNHEY; CDR2 reads SVGEGT. The CDR3 DNA is TGTGCCAGCAGTTACCAGACTAGCGGGAGGGACAATGAGCAGTTCTTC. It codes for CASSYQTSGRDNEQFF.

The chain couples TRBV6-1 to TRBJ1-1, with TRBD1 as a possible D gene (6 bases). The CDR3 covers 15 residues. Germline CDR1 MNHNS, CDR2 SASEGT. The germline V and J ends were trimmed by 2 bases and 0 bases, with 10 bases remaining between them. The CDR3 is CASSERGHLNTEAFF. The CDR3 nucleotides read TGTGCCAGCAGTGAAAGGGGACATTTGAACACTGAAGCTTTCTTT.

The V and J genes are TRBV30 and TRBJ2-5; the D is unclear. The CDR3 runs 13 residues. Deletions cut 0 bases from V and 5 bases from J, with 10 bases between. Germline CDR1 and CDR2: GTSNPN and SVGIG (reference sequence). CDR3 protein: CAWSVELRETQYF. The CDR3 region has the DNA TGTGCCTGGAGTGTAGAACTAAGGGAGACCCAGTACTTC.

As to this clone: Sequence at one end of the junction differs from germline and may be a read error. CDR3 DNA sequence: TGTGCCAGCAGAATCGGAGAATCACTCCTCCACTTT. Amino acid sequence: CASRIGESLLHF. The chain has TRBV2 and TRBJ1-6; no firm D call. CDR1 and CDR2 (germline): SNHLY, FYNNEI. The CDR3 spans 12 residues.

The chain uses TRBV27 and TRBJ1-1; D remains ambiguous. With 4 bases removed from V and 3 bases from J, the gap between germline ends came to 9 bases. Looked up from germline, CDR1 is MNHEY and CDR2 is SMNVEV (reference sequence). CDR3 size: 13 residues. CDR3 in amino acids: CASSWTGDTEAFF. The CDR3 DNA reads as TGTGCCAGCAGTTGGACCGGGGACACTGAAGCTTTCTTT.

This chain links TRBV7-8 with TRBJ2-7; D remains unclear. CDR3 length equals 11 residues. Per the germline V gene, CDR1 is SGHVS and CDR2 is FQNEAQ. V was shortened by 5 bases and J by 4 bases, with 6 bases between the two germline ends. Written as DNA, the CDR3 is TGTGCCAGCAGCGGAGAGTACGAGCAGTACTTC. It encodes CASSGEYEQYF.

This clone was recorded once. The chain links TRBV5-6 to TRBJ2-7; D is perhaps TRBD2 (5 bases). The germline CDR1 and CDR2 sequences are SGHDT and YYEEEE. CDR3 size: 14 residues. Trimming pared 2 bases from V and 5 bases from J, leaving 14 bases between. CDR3 region: CASSFRGSANEQYF. For the CDR3, the DNA is TGTGCCAGCAGCTTTCGAGGTAGCGCAAACGAGCAGTACTTC.

This chain links TRBV7-9 with TRBJ1-2, with 7 bases aligning to TRBD1. The CDR3 has 13 amino acids. Losses at the gene ends were 5 bases for V and 8 bases for J; bases not matched to a gene: 8. From germline, CDR1 is SEHNR and CDR2 FQNEAQ (reference sequence). The CDR3 DNA reads TGTGCCAGCAGCCAGACAGGGCCTCGAGGCTACACCTTC. This translates into CASSQTGPRGYTF.

CDR3 sequence: CASSEAGNSYEQYF. As DNA, the CDR3 is TGTGCCAGCAGTGAGGCAGGGAATTCCTACGAGCAGTACTTC. The chain employs TRBV25-1 and TRBJ2-7, with D possibly matching TRBD1 (5 bases). The CDR3 consists of 14 residues. V lost 3 bases, J lost 1 base, and 10 bases lay in between. Per germline, CDR1 MGHDK and CDR2 SYGVNS.

V is TRBV5-1 and J is TRBJ2-1, with 7 bases that match TRBD1. The CDR3 is made up of 14 amino acids. The V gene's germline CDR1 is SGHRS and CDR2 YFSETQ. With 2 bases clipped from V and 5 bases from J, the junction kept 4 bases outside the gene matches. In DNA form, the CDR3 reads TGCGCCAGCAGCTTAACAGGGGAGAACAATGAGCAGTTCTTC. Residues: CASSLTGENNEQFF.